The rows below give T cell receptor beta chains drawn from one sample of a study of cytomegalovirus exposure and HLA in healthy donors. The table came from immunoSEQ multiplex PCR; TCRdb's copy has only in-frame clones and leaves some out. The table has approximately 140,000 clones, under 75% seen once. Sample: PBMCs. The receptors were gathered from a woman aged 55-70 years in good health and CMV-seropositive. Both conserved end residues are part of each CDR3. Each record gives: J gene, V gene, clone size, CDR3 protein. The size of a clone is reported for some rows only, either as once, few or many, or as a class for expanded clones.

J gene: TRBJ2-3
V gene: TRBV2
clone size: .
CDR3 protein: CASSEQGSAQYF

J gene: TRBJ2-5
V gene: TRBV11-2
clone size: .
CDR3 protein: CASSSRTSGDKETQYF

J gene: TRBJ2-7
V gene: TRBV5-1
clone size: .
CDR3 protein: CASSRLGQGVDEQYF

J gene: TRBJ2-2
V gene: TRBV4-3
clone size: few
CDR3 protein: CASSQVAGLNTGELFF

J gene: TRBJ2-5
V gene: TRBV6-6
clone size: .
CDR3 protein: CASSVRFGGEETQYF

J gene: TRBJ1-1
V gene: TRBV19
clone size: .
CDR3 protein: CATSDRTTEAFF

J gene: TRBJ2-5
V gene: TRBV7-9
clone size: .
CDR3 protein: CASSLDGGGETQYF

J gene: TRBJ2-3
V gene: TRBV11-2
clone size: .
CDR3 protein: CASSRGSPDTQYF

J gene: TRBJ2-1
V gene: TRBV4-3
clone size: .
CDR3 protein: CASSQDMARLAGEEQFF

J gene: TRBJ2-1
V gene: TRBV19
clone size: few
CDR3 protein: CASSQAGSSYNEQFF

J gene: TRBJ2-7
V gene: TRBV5-1
clone size: few
CDR3 protein: CASSLWGPGEQYF

J gene: TRBJ2-7
V gene: TRBV5-5
clone size: .
CDR3 protein: CASSLGTGGREQYF

J gene: TRBJ2-3
V gene: TRBV7-2
clone size: .
CDR3 protein: CASSPTLTSGTDTQYF

J gene: TRBJ1-2
V gene: TRBV6-6
clone size: .
CDR3 protein: CASSYSGGANYGYTF

J gene: TRBJ2-1
V gene: TRBV7-3
clone size: few
CDR3 protein: CASSLQPSGRNEQFF

J gene: TRBJ1-1
V gene: TRBV4-1
clone size: .
CDR3 protein: CASSQVWGGTEAFF

J gene: TRBJ1-1
V gene: TRBV11-1
clone size: few
CDR3 protein: CASSLGGNTEAFF

J gene: TRBJ2-7
V gene: TRBV6-1
clone size: .
CDR3 protein: CASSEPPTGIGYEQYF

J gene: TRBJ2-7
V gene: TRBV6-5
clone size: .
CDR3 protein: CASSNRVGGYEQYF

J gene: TRBJ2-7
V gene: TRBV19
clone size: once
CDR3 protein: CASSRTGVHEQYF

J gene: TRBJ1-2
V gene: TRBV7-8
clone size: once
CDR3 protein: CASSIRTGGYTF

J gene: TRBJ2-3
V gene: TRBV6-1
clone size: .
CDR3 protein: CASSTQRSTDTQYF

J gene: TRBJ2-1
V gene: TRBV4-3
clone size: .
CDR3 protein: CASSQAAGGGDEQFF

J gene: TRBJ2-3
V gene: TRBV7-2
clone size: .
CDR3 protein: CASSHGTSGSWGTDTQYF

J gene: TRBJ1-1
V gene: TRBV4-3
clone size: many
CDR3 protein: CASVPGQGVGNTEAFF

J gene: TRBJ2-1
V gene: TRBV19
clone size: .
CDR3 protein: CASSISGRRGNEQFF

J gene: TRBJ1-1
V gene: TRBV6-4
clone size: .
CDR3 protein: CASSDGGGAEAFF

J gene: TRBJ2-7
V gene: TRBV28
clone size: few
CDR3 protein: CASSATGNRYEQYF

J gene: TRBJ1-1
V gene: TRBV29-1
clone size: .
CDR3 protein: CSVESAGGITEAFF

J gene: TRBJ2-3
V gene: TRBV7-3
clone size: .
CDR3 protein: CASSLTLAPTDTQYF

J gene: TRBJ2-5
V gene: TRBV30
clone size: once
CDR3 protein: CAWSQGTKETQYF

J gene: TRBJ2-3
V gene: TRBV7-2
clone size: once
CDR3 protein: CASSELAGGPRTDTQYF

J gene: TRBJ2-5
V gene: TRBV28
clone size: .
CDR3 protein: CASNKDSQETQYF

J gene: TRBJ1-2
V gene: TRBV7-9
clone size: .
CDR3 protein: CASSYGQGSYGYTF

J gene: TRBJ2-7
V gene: TRBV15
clone size: .
CDR3 protein: CATSRDFNSISYEQYF

J gene: TRBJ1-2
V gene: TRBV5-8
clone size: few
CDR3 protein: CASSRKGQGDYGYTF

J gene: TRBJ2-7
V gene: TRBV18
clone size: .
CDR3 protein: CASSPSSSYEQYF

J gene: TRBJ2-1
V gene: TRBV7-2
clone size: few
CDR3 protein: CASSLAFSGVSRGEQFF

J gene: TRBJ1-1
V gene: TRBV7-2
clone size: .
CDR3 protein: CASSLVQGLGTEAFF

J gene: TRBJ2-7
V gene: TRBV30
clone size: .
CDR3 protein: CAWSVRSRREQYF

J gene: TRBJ2-1
V gene: TRBV5-1
clone size: .
CDR3 protein: CASSSGQDYNEQFF

J gene: TRBJ2-5
V gene: TRBV2
clone size: .
CDR3 protein: CASRIGGEQPQETQYF

J gene: TRBJ1-1
V gene: TRBV9
clone size: few
CDR3 protein: CASSKGDREPEAFF